The clone carrying this T cell receptor beta chain is a singleton in its sample. Its antigen remains unknown. This sample stems from a study of T-cell reconstitution after alpha-beta-depleted transplantation in children. The study's findings and limits: A year had passed since transplant, and T-cell counts and diversity by then came mostly from newly produced T cells. Several patients had high TCRbeta diversity at day 60; it came from surviving recipient T cells and thymic progenitors. Alpha-beta T cells about two months after transplant reportedly derived from several hundred expanded graft clones.

Deletions cut 5 bases from V and 2 bases from J, with 11 bases between. Germline CDR1 is SGHTA and CDR2 is FQGTGA. The CDR3 totals 14 residues. Using unique molecular identifiers, the investigators prepared the TCRbeta library. TCRdb independently ran MiXCR on the PCR reads; one entry per CDR3 protein. The sample gives around 210,000 distinct CDR3 sequences, about 7% of which show up once; about 5.9% is in the top ten. This clonotype was sampled from a boy under 10 years old with acute lymphoblastic leukemia, due to receive a stem cell transplant. This chain joins TRBV7-3 and TRBJ2-3, with a possible D match to TRBD2 (5 bases). The sequencing used PBMCs, collected before TCRalphabeta/CD19-depleted stem cell transplant. CDR3 sequence (DNA): TGTGCCAGCAGCGCCGGACTCTTCACAGATACGCAGTATTTT. It yields the protein CASSAGLFTDTQYF.